This note documents a single T cell receptor beta chain sequence. Its antigen remains unknown. The data were taken from a study of molecular identifiers for immune sequencing clone quantification. Whole-study results and caveats: Clones with over 20 RNA copies captured over 98% of effector molecules but under 1% of naive ones.

CD8+CD4-CCR7+CD45RA+ cells were sorted as naive CD8 T cells. Germline values: CDR1 LGHNA, CDR2 YSLEER. The germline V and J ends were trimmed by 0 bases and 4 bases, with 10 bases remaining between them. CDR3 length: 14 residues. Bulk TCR libraries used previously described methods and listed TCR primers. TCRdb processed the PCR reads anew with MiXCR; each CDR3 protein has one entry. This table holds roughly 50,000 distinct CDR3 sequences, about 25% found once. This TCR was sampled from a human donor in good health. Some libraries in this study had Jurkat cell RNA spiked in. This chain uses TRBV4-3 with TRBJ2-7; the D gene is possibly TRBD1 (6 bases). Sequenced: naive CD8+ T cells from blood, with Jurkat cell RNA spiked in. Stated subset: FACS-sorted CD8+CD4-CCR7+CD45RA+ naive T cells. This chain's CDR3 is CASSQDRGPYEQYF. The CDR3, as DNA: TGCGCCAGCAGCCAAGACAGGGGACCGTACGAGCAGTACTTC.